This TCR beta chain was profiled in a study of blood T cell repertoires in COVID-19. This CDR3 is built from 15 residues. The germline gives CDR1 LGHDT, CDR2 YNNKEL (reference sequence). V shed 1 base, J shed 5 bases, and the junction held 7 bases outside the gene matches. For recovered donors of Cohort 3, there were two negative PCRs, clearance, or symptom resolution. The repertoire was sequenced with immunoSEQ multiplex PCR; TCRdb's copy has only in-frame clones and lacks some. The sample gives more than 350,000 clones, about 87% of which show up once; roughly 10% is in the top ten. The TCR sequence derives from a woman aged 50 to 60 who had recovered from COVID-19. J is TRBJ2-5 and V is TRBV3-1 (or the pseudogene TRBV3-2); the match to TRBD1 covers 7 bases. Sequencing input: PBMCs or T cells enriched from blood (not recorded which). CDR3 residues: CASSQGGQFHETQYF. For the CDR3, the DNA is TGTGCCAGCAGCCAAGGGGGACAGTTTCACGAGACCCAGTACTTC.